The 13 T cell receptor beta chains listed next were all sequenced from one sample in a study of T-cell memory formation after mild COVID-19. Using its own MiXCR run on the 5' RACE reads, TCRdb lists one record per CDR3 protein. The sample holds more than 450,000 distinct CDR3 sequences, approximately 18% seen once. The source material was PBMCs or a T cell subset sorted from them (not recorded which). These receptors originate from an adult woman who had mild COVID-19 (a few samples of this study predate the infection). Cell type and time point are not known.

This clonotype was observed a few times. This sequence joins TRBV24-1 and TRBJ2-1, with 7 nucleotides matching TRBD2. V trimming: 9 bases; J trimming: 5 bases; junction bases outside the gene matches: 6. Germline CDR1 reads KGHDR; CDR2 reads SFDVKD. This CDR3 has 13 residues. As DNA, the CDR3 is TGTGCCACCTGGGGAGGGACCAACAATGAGCAGTTCTTC. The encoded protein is CATWGGTNNEQFF.

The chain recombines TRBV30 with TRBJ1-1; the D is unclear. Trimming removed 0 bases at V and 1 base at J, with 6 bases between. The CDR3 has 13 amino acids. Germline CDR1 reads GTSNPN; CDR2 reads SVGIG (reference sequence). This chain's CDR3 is CAWSVNQNTEAFF. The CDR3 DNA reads TGTGCCTGGAGTGTCAATCAGAACACTGAAGCTTTCTTT.

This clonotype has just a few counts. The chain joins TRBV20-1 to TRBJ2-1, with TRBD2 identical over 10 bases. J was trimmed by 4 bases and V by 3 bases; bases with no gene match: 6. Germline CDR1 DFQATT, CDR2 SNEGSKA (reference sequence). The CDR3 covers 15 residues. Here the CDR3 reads CSARDSGRPYNEQFF. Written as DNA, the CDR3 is TGCAGTGCTAGGGATAGCGGGAGGCCTTACAATGAGCAGTTCTTC.

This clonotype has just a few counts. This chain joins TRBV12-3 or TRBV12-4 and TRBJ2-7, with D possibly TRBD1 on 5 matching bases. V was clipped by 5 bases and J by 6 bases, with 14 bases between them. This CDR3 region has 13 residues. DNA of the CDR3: TGTGCCAGCAGTCCTGACAGCCCGGGCGAGCAGTACTTC. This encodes CASSPDSPGEQYF.

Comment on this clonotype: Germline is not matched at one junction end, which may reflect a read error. This CDR3 reads CSARDRPRGDDNF. In DNA form, the CDR3 reads TGCAGTGCTAGAGATCGCCCTAGGGGAGACGATAACTTC. The rearrangement joins TRBV20-1 to TRBJ2-5; perhaps D is TRBD1 or TRBD2 (5 bases each). The CDR3 loop spans 13 amino acids. Germline loops: CDR1 DFQATT, CDR2 SNEGSKA (reference sequence).

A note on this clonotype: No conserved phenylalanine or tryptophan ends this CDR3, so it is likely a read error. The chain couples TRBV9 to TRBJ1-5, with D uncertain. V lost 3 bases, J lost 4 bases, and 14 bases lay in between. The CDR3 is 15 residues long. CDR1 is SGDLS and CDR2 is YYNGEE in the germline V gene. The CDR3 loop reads CASSEGYLANQPQHL. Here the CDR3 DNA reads TGTGCCAGCAGCGAGGGTTACCTTGCGAATCAGCCCCAGCATCTT.

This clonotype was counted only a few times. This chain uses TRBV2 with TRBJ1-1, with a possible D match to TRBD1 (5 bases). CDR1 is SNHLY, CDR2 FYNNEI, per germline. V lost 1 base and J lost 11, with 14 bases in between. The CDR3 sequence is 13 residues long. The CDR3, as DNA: TGTGCCAGCAGTGAAGTGGGGCGAGGTGACGCTTTCTTT. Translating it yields CASSEVGRGDAFF.

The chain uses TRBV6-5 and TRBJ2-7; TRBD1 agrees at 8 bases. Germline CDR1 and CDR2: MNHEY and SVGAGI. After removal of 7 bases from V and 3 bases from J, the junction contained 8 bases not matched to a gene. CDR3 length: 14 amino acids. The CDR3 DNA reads TGTGCCAGCACCCGAGGACAGGGAGGCTACGAGCAGTACTTC. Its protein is CASTRGQGGYEQYF.

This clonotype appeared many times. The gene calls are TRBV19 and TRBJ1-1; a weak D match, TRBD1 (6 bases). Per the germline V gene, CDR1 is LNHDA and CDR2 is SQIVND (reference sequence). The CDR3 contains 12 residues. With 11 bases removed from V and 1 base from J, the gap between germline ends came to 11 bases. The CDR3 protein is CASRGGNTEAFF. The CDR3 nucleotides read TGTGCCTCCCGAGGGGGGAACACTGAAGCTTTCTTT.

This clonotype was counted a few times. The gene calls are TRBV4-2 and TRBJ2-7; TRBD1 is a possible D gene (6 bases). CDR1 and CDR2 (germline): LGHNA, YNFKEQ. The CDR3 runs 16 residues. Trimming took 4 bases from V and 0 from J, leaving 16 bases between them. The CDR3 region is CASSPRQASGSYEQYF. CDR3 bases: TGTGCCAGCAGCCCCCGACAGGCCTCAGGCTCCTACGAGCAGTACTTC.

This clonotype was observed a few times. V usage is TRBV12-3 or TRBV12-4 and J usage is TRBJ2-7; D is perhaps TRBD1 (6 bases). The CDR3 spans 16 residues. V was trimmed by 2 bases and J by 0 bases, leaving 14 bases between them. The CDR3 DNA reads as TGTGCCAGCAGTTTATCGGAGCCGGGACACTCCTACGAGCAGTACTTC. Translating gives CASSLSEPGHSYEQYF.

In DNA, the CDR3 is TGTGCCTGGAGCGCTATACAGGGTGGGGGCTACGAGCAGTACTTC. Its translation: CAWSAIQGGGYEQYF. The chain joins TRBV30 to TRBJ2-7; possibly TRBD1 for D (6 bases). Germline CDR1 reads GTSNPN; CDR2 reads SVGIG (reference sequence). The CDR3 runs 15 residues. The V end was cut by 3 bases, the J end by 3 bases, with 18 bases between.

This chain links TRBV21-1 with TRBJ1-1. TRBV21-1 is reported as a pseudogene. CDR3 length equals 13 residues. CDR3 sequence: CASSKEPPTEAFF. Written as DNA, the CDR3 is TGTGCCAGCAGCAAAGAACCTCCCACTGAAGCTTTCTTT.